One and the same sample provided the 29 T cell receptor beta chains below, sequenced in a study of cytomegalovirus exposure and HLA in healthy donors (dated by TCRdb to 2016 to 2017). The receptor library was made with the immunoSEQ multiplex PCR assay. For the multiplex PCR, a mixture combining 60 forward primers for TCR Vbeta segments and 13 reverse primers for TCR Jbeta segments was used. TCRdb retrieved this table from immuneACCESS and kept in-frame rearrangements only. Not all clones are present; in checked studies, unresolved V genes account for under half, and no reason is known for the remainder. The sample table shows approximately 150,000 clones, and 75% to 80% are seen once. The ten largest make up almost 6.5% of the sample. Sequenced: PBMCs. The receptor source for this set is a man aged 35 to 55 in good health and CMV-seropositive.

This chain connects TRBV5-6 to TRBJ2-7, with 10 bases identical to TRBD2. Germline lookup yields CDR1 SGHDT and CDR2 YYEEEE. The junction had 4 bases not matched to a gene; V was cut back by 2 bases and J by 2 bases. This CDR3 is built from 15 residues. The CDR3, as DNA: TGTGCCAGCAGCTTAGAGACTAGCGGGCCCTACGAGCAGTACTTC. It is translated as CASSLETSGPYEQYF.

The chain has TRBV29-1 and TRBJ2-1, with 9 bases lining up with TRBD2. CDR1 and CDR2 (germline): SQVTM, ANQGSEA. CDR3 size: 15 residues. With V trimmed by 2 bases and J by 6 bases, 8 bases remained unmatched. The CDR3 loop is CSVEIRAGGPNEQFF. CDR3 in DNA: TGCAGCGTTGAAATACGAGCGGGAGGTCCCAATGAGCAGTTCTTC.

The chain has TRBV18 and TRBJ2-7; D is ambiguous. Trimming removed 5 bases from V and 5 bases from J, with 13 bases in between. CDR1 KGHSH and CDR2 LQKENI come from the germline V gene. This CDR3 comprises 13 residues. CDR3 in DNA: TGTGCCAGCTCAACTCGACCTGGGCACGAGCAGTACTTC. Protein sequence: CASSTRPGHEQYF.

The rearrangement joins TRBV6-4 to TRBJ2-2; 10 bases match TRBD2. The CDR3 covers 16 residues. From germline, CDR1 is MRHNA and CDR2 SNTAGT. The junction had 11 bases not matched to a gene; V was cut back by 6 bases and J by 7 bases. This CDR3 is CASSDLAGASIGELFF. The CDR3, as DNA: TGTGCCAGCAGCGATCTAGCGGGGGCATCCATCGGGGAGCTGTTTTTT.

This clone was seen only once. The chain links TRBV5-1 to TRBJ2-1; 7 nucleotides align to TRBD1. Looked up from germline, CDR1 is SGHRS and CDR2 is YFSETQ. V lost 0 bases to trimming and J lost 9 bases; unmatched junction nucleotides: 9. The CDR3 consists of 15 residues. In nucleotides, the CDR3 is TGCGCCAGCAGCTTGGGATCGGGGACAGCGGCTGAGCAGTTCTTC. Encoded protein: CASSLGSGTAAEQFF.

Notes on this clone: The junction shows a germline mismatch at one end, possibly a read error. The chain joins TRBV4-2 to TRBJ2-1; D call uncertain. CDR1 and CDR2 (germline): LGHNA, YNFKEQ. This CDR3 contains 15 residues. The CDR3 sequence: CASSQDHSSSNEQFF. In nucleotides, the CDR3 is TGTGCCAGCAGCCAAGATCACTCCTCCTCCAATGAGCAGTTCTTC.

With respect to this clone: This CDR3 is also generated by other DNA sequences in the sample. The chain recombines TRBV7-2 with TRBJ2-3; 10 bases align to TRBD2. CDR1 and CDR2 from the germline V gene are SGHTA and FQGNSA. The CDR3 is 17 amino acids. The V and J ends lost 5 bases and 1 base, in that order; junction bases with no gene match: 9. The CDR3 region has the DNA TGTGCCAGCAGCCCCTATATACTAGCGGGGCGCACAGATACGCAGTATTTT. Translation: CASSPYILAGRTDTQYF.

This rearrangement joins TRBV18 to TRBJ2-7, with D possibly matching TRBD2 (6 bases). CDR1 and CDR2 (germline): KGHSH, LQKENI. The V end was cut by 4 bases, the J end by 3 bases, with 19 bases between. The CDR3 is made up of 16 amino acids. This chain's CDR3 is CASSLNSGTVYYEQYF. As DNA, the CDR3 is TGTGCCAGCTCACTCAATTCGGGGACTGTTTACTACGAGCAGTACTTC.

This clone was counted only a few times. Since a much larger clone is just one base distant, this may be a read error. The chain links TRBV5-8 to TRBJ2-5; D remains ambiguous. Near its end, the DNA agrees better with TRBJ2-7, so the J call may be wrong. This CDR3 is built from 15 residues. Germline CDR1 and CDR2: SGHTS and YDEGEE. The CDR3 protein is CASSLGVAAPYEQYF. CDR3 sequence (DNA): TGTGCCAGCAGCTTGGGCGTAGCAGCCCCCTACGAGCAGTACTTC.

The rearrangement links TRBV7-8 to TRBJ2-3; 7 bases match TRBD2. In germline, CDR1 is SGHVS, CDR2 FQNEAQ. The CDR3 covers 15 residues. Trimming removed 5 bases from V and 2 bases from J; junction bases left unmatched: 7. CDR3 coding DNA: TGTGCCAGCAGCAAGTCCGGGACTAACACAGATACGCAGTATTTT. It is translated as CASSKSGTNTDTQYF.

The chain recombines TRBV9 with TRBJ2-1, with 9 bases lining up with TRBD2. Trimming cost V 0 bases and J 9 bases; bases outside gene matches: 7. This CDR3 is built from 15 residues. Germline CDR1 reads SGDLS; CDR2 reads YYNGEE. Here the CDR3 reads CASSVAAGGPREQFF. Written as DNA, the CDR3 is TGTGCCAGCAGCGTAGCGGCGGGAGGGCCACGTGAGCAGTTCTTC.

The chain carries TRBV5-6 and TRBJ2-5; no firm D call. The ends were cut back, 3 bases at V and 4 bases at J, with 7 bases in the middle. The V gene's germline CDR1 is SGHDT and CDR2 YYEEEE. This CDR3 has 12 residues. As DNA, the CDR3 is TGTGCCAGCAGCTCTGGGCCAGAGACCCAGTACTTC. Translating gives CASSSGPETQYF.

This rearrangement joins TRBV15 to TRBJ1-1; tentatively, D is TRBD1 (5 bases). Germline assignment: CDR1 LNHNV and CDR2 YYDKDF (reference sequence). This CDR3 is 15 amino acids long. V lost 3 bases, J lost 11 bases, and 22 bases lay in between. CDR3 in amino acids: CATSRGLNYKGNAFF. For the CDR3, the DNA is TGTGCCACCAGCAGGGGGCTTAACTATAAGGGGAACGCTTTCTTT.

This chain connects TRBV4-1 to TRBJ1-1, with D tentatively TRBD1 (5 bases). This CDR3 is built from 15 residues. The germline gives CDR1 MGHRA, CDR2 YSYEKL. Trimming cost V 0 bases and J 1 base, with 9 bases left between them. CDR3: CASSQDGHSNTEAFF. The CDR3 region has the DNA TGCGCCAGCAGCCAAGATGGACATTCGAACACTGAAGCTTTCTTT.

J is TRBJ1-1 and V is TRBV6-1; no firm D call. This CDR3 region has 14 residues. V lost 4 bases and J 0 bases, leaving 9 bases between the germline ends. The germline V gene encodes CDR1 MNHNS and CDR2 SASEGT. CDR3 DNA: TGTGCCAGCAGTGCCCCGAACATGAACACTGAAGCTTTCTTT. Translated: CASSAPNMNTEAFF.

The chain has TRBV9 and TRBJ2-1; 10 bases line up with TRBD2. This CDR3 has 16 amino acids. Germline lookup yields CDR1 SGDLS and CDR2 YYNGEE. The V gene end was trimmed by 0 bases and the J gene end by 8 bases; junction bases not matched to a gene: 8. The CDR3 nucleotides read TGTGCCAGCAGCGTAGTGTCTAGCGGGAGAAGCGATGAGCAGTTCTTC. Its protein is CASSVVSSGRSDEQFF.

The rearrangement links TRBV5-1 to TRBJ1-4; 9 bases fit TRBD1. CDR3 length: 14 amino acids. Germline values: CDR1 SGHRS, CDR2 YFSETQ. The junction had 1 base not matched to a gene; V was cut back by 1 base and J by 6 bases. For the CDR3, the DNA is TGCGCCAGCAGCTTGACAGGGGGCGATGAAAAACTGTTTTTT. Its translation: CASSLTGGDEKLFF.

This clone has only one observation. This rearrangement joins TRBV5-1 to TRBJ1-2; the D gene is possibly TRBD1 (6 bases). Trimming took off 2 bases at V and 4 bases at J, with 15 bases between the two ends. Looked up from germline, CDR1 is SGHRS and CDR2 is YFSETQ. This CDR3 is 15 amino acids long. The DNA of the CDR3 is TGCGCCAGCAGCTTAACAGGGTCGGGCCCCTATGGCTACACCTTC. Its translation is CASSLTGSGPYGYTF.

This clone was recorded once. The V gene is TRBV30, the J gene TRBJ1-2; 8 nucleotides match TRBD1. The CDR3 consists of 13 residues. The V gene's germline CDR1 is GTSNPN and CDR2 SVGIG (reference sequence). V dropped 4 bases and J dropped 8; count of bases not matched to a gene: 9. In nucleotides, the CDR3 is TGTGCCTGGACTCCAGGGGGCAGTACAGGCTACACCTTC. Its protein product is CAWTPGGSTGYTF.

In this sample, this clone turned up a few times. The chain carries TRBV5-5 and TRBJ2-2; no clear D gene. In germline, CDR1 is SGHKS, CDR2 YYEKEE (reference sequence). This CDR3 is 15 amino acids long. Trimming shortened V by 4 bases and J by 3 bases, and 13 bases separated the two germline ends. For the CDR3, the DNA is TGTGCCAGCAGCCCGGAGAGCAGATACACCGGGGAGCTGTTTTTT. As protein: CASSPESRYTGELFF.

The chain links TRBV2 to TRBJ1-2, with D hard to call. This CDR3 has 14 amino acids. The germline V gene has CDR1 SNHLY and CDR2 FYNNEI. Trimming left V 7 bases short and J 6 bases short, with 18 bases between. This CDR3 reads CASIKDYLRDGYTF. CDR3 coding DNA: TGTGCCAGCATTAAAGACTACTTGAGGGATGGCTACACCTTC.

The V call is TRBV19, the J call TRBJ2-3; TRBD2 matches 13 bases. This CDR3 comprises 16 residues. V was clipped by 7 bases and J by 0 bases; unmatched bases: 4. Per germline, CDR1 LNHDA and CDR2 SQIVND (reference sequence). Here the CDR3 reads CASMGLAGTSTDTQYF. The CDR3 DNA is TGTGCCAGTATGGGACTAGCGGGAACTAGCACAGATACGCAGTATTTT.

The gene calls are TRBV5-5 and TRBJ2-3; TRBD1 matches at 7 bases. Germline CDR1 is SGHKS and CDR2 is YYEKEE (reference sequence). This CDR3 spans 14 amino acids. V lost 5 bases and J lost 6; bases outside the gene matches: 9. CDR3 coding DNA: TGTGCCAGCAGTTACCGACAGGGAGAGGATACGCAGTATTTT. Amino acids: CASSYRQGEDTQYF.

The V and J genes are TRBV7-9 and TRBJ2-3, with D maybe TRBD1 (6 bases). The length of the CDR3 is 13 residues. V was shortened by 9 bases and J by 7 bases, with 17 bases between the two germline ends. Germline V gene data show CDR1 as SEHNR and CDR2 as FQNEAQ (reference sequence). The CDR3 DNA is TGTGCCAGTGGGACATCTTACATTCATACGCAGTATTTT. This sequence encodes CASGTSYIHTQYF.

The chain couples TRBV27 to TRBJ2-1; the match to TRBD2 covers 8 bases. V lost 4 bases, J lost 13 bases, and 9 bases stayed unmatched. This CDR3 is built from 13 residues. The germline V gene encodes CDR1 MNHEY and CDR2 SMNVEV (reference sequence). The CDR3 DNA is TGTGCCAGCAGTTCCACGGGGGGGACGCCCCAGTTCTTC. This gives the protein CASSSTGGTPQFF.

V and J are TRBV11-3 and TRBJ2-3; 9 nucleotides align to TRBD1. CDR3 length: 15 residues. The J segment lost 1 base and the V segment lost 5 bases, leaving 4 bases of the junction unmatched. Germline CDR1 and CDR2: SGHNT and YENEEA. In DNA form, the CDR3 reads TGTGCCAGCAGCGCGTGGACAGGGGGCACAGATACGCAGTATTTT. Amino acid sequence: CASSAWTGGTDTQYF.

This chain connects TRBV9 to TRBJ1-4, with 7 nucleotides matching TRBD1. Germline V gene lookup returns CDR1 SGDLS and CDR2 YYNGEE. Trimming cost V 0 bases and J 0 bases; bases outside gene matches: 5. This CDR3 region has 17 residues. CDR3 in DNA: TGTGCCAGCAGCGTAGGACAGGGAGTCACAACTAATGAAAAACTGTTTTTT. The encoded protein is CASSVGQGVTTNEKLFF. Full variable domain (outside the CDR3, taken from reference TRBV9 and TRBJ1-4): DSGVTQTPKHLITATGQRVTLRCSPRSGDLSVYWYQQSLDQGLQFLIQYYNGEERAKGNILERFSAQQFPDLHSELNLSSLELGDSALYFCASSVGQGVTTNEKLFFGSGTQLSVL.

This clone was seen once. The genes are TRBV18 and TRBJ2-3; 9 bases align to TRBD2. V lost 5 bases and J lost 4; bases outside the gene matches: 10. This CDR3 is built from 16 residues. CDR1 and CDR2 from the germline V gene are KGHSH and LQKENI. This chain's CDR3 is CASSSLAGVSADTQYF. DNA for the CDR3: TGTGCCAGCTCATCTTTAGCGGGAGTAAGCGCAGATACGCAGTATTTT.

The V gene is TRBV5-1, the J gene TRBJ2-3; D not resolved. Trimming cost V 0 bases and J 6 bases, with 5 bases left between them. Germline V gene lookup returns CDR1 SGHRS and CDR2 YFSETQ. CDR3 length: 12 amino acids. The CDR3 loop is CASSLASDTQYF. For the CDR3, the DNA is TGCGCCAGCAGCTTGGCCAGTGATACGCAGTATTTT.